A selection of T cell receptor beta chains follows, all from one sample in a study of blood T cells in healthy people across ages. TCRdb processed the 5' RACE reads anew with MiXCR; each CDR3 protein has one entry. The sample shows roughly 2 million distinct CDR3 sequences, just under 50% of them seen only once. Sequencing was done on a sample of blood. The receptor source for this set is a woman between 40 and 55 years old in good health. The conserved cysteine and the conserved F or W are not part of the CDR3 here. Each record gives: CDR3 protein, clone size, V gene, CDR3 length, D gene. The D gene is left open where the match is weak. Size is omitted from some rows. Given values are once, few, many or a class for expanded clones.

CDR3aa: ASSPWGGAADTQY; abundance: .; v_gene: TRBV5-1; len: 13; d_gene: .
CDR3aa: ASSSLGQGSYEQY; abundance: few; v_gene: TRBV5-5; len: 13; d_gene: TRBD1
CDR3aa: ASNLGKVSYNEQF; abundance: .; v_gene: TRBV7-2; len: 13; d_gene: .
CDR3aa: ATSDNGDSIPTSGANVLT; abundance: .; v_gene: TRBV24-1; len: 18; d_gene: .
CDR3aa: ASSSDSLVPGYT; abundance: few; v_gene: TRBV5-1; len: 12; d_gene: .
CDR3aa: ASSRREGDSYT; abundance: few; v_gene: TRBV5-6; len: 11; d_gene: .
CDR3aa: ASSQERGETQY; abundance: many; v_gene: TRBV4-3; len: 11; d_gene: .
CDR3aa: AGGETYNEQF; abundance: few; v_gene: TRBV6-6; len: 10; d_gene: TRBD2
CDR3aa: ASSEYVGSAGYT; abundance: .; v_gene: TRBV25-1; len: 12; d_gene: .
CDR3aa: ASSEGYSYNEQY; abundance: .; v_gene: TRBV7-3; len: 12; d_gene: .
CDR3aa: ASWGTDRGGSGANVLT; abundance: .; v_gene: TRBV6-1; len: 16; d_gene: TRBD1
CDR3aa: ASRAYRGSNQPQH; abundance: few; v_gene: TRBV6-2/TRBV6-3; len: 13; d_gene: TRBD1
CDR3aa: SVEASGGSYNEQF; abundance: few; v_gene: TRBV29-1; len: 13; d_gene: TRBD2
CDR3aa: AISENVSDRRRGYT; abundance: few; v_gene: TRBV10-3; len: 14; d_gene: .
CDR3aa: ASRTGVNTEAF; abundance: few; v_gene: TRBV12-3/TRBV12-4; len: 11; d_gene: TRBD1
CDR3aa: SAPQGGEAKNIQY; abundance: .; v_gene: TRBV20-1; len: 13; d_gene: .
CDR3aa: AGSLKTGTQYNEQF; abundance: once; v_gene: TRBV3-1; len: 14; d_gene: .
CDR3aa: ASSVGQGAYEQY; abundance: many; v_gene: TRBV9; len: 12; d_gene: TRBD1
CDR3aa: RETGFNEQF; abundance: .; v_gene: TRBV20-1; len: 9; d_gene: TRBD1
CDR3aa: SVADGSSTEAF; abundance: once; v_gene: TRBV29-1; len: 11; d_gene: .
CDR3aa: SARPGQGGDTQY; abundance: few; v_gene: TRBV20-1; len: 12; d_gene: TRBD1
CDR3aa: AISVAQGGETQY; abundance: .; v_gene: TRBV10-3; len: 12; d_gene: .
CDR3aa: ASSLRLAGSYEQY; abundance: few; v_gene: TRBV3-1; len: 13; d_gene: TRBD2
CDR3aa: ASSLVGGTIRETQY; abundance: .; v_gene: TRBV11-2; len: 14; d_gene: .
CDR3aa: SGGRGGPDDTQY; abundance: once; v_gene: TRBV29-1; len: 12; d_gene: .
CDR3aa: ASSPSAGGDTQY; abundance: few; v_gene: TRBV4-3; len: 12; d_gene: .
CDR3aa: ASSRHGQEQY; abundance: few; v_gene: TRBV5-1; len: 10; d_gene: .
CDR3aa: ASSQDLTLRTGEQF; abundance: .; v_gene: TRBV4-1; len: 14; d_gene: .
CDR3aa: ASSSPGTGGEGYT; abundance: few; v_gene: TRBV7-9; len: 13; d_gene: TRBD1
CDR3aa: AISESPRDVSYNKQF; abundance: .; v_gene: TRBV10-3; len: 15; d_gene: .
CDR3aa: ASGLGGGLEAEQY; abundance: .; v_gene: TRBV5-1; len: 13; d_gene: TRBD2
CDR3aa: ASSLVLGGKTQY; abundance: .; v_gene: TRBV7-2; len: 12; d_gene: .
CDR3aa: AISELQGQETQY; abundance: few; v_gene: TRBV10-3; len: 12; d_gene: .
CDR3aa: ASSDRGASGANVLT; abundance: few; v_gene: TRBV7-6; len: 14; d_gene: .
CDR3aa: ASSRGILRQLSNALT; abundance: .; v_gene: TRBV6-2/TRBV6-3; len: 15; d_gene: .
CDR3aa: SVEVVGVRVTQY; abundance: few; v_gene: TRBV29-1; len: 12; d_gene: .
CDR3aa: ASSLAQGATGEQY; abundance: .; v_gene: TRBV5-1; len: 13; d_gene: TRBD1
CDR3aa: ASSPLDQNTGELF; abundance: .; v_gene: TRBV18; len: 13; d_gene: .
CDR3aa: ASSLFDRDPASKDTQY; abundance: .; v_gene: TRBV5-6; len: 16; d_gene: .
CDR3aa: ASREFGSGVNEQY; abundance: .; v_gene: TRBV27; len: 13; d_gene: TRBD2
CDR3aa: ATRGDSYNSPLH; abundance: few; v_gene: TRBV6-5; len: 12; d_gene: TRBD1
CDR3aa: ATTEQGKETQY; abundance: .; v_gene: TRBV6-2/TRBV6-3; len: 11; d_gene: .
CDR3aa: ASSPNPGLSTDTQY; abundance: once; v_gene: TRBV11-3; len: 14; d_gene: .
CDR3aa: ASSPRTGGGSPLH; abundance: .; v_gene: TRBV7-2; len: 13; d_gene: TRBD1
CDR3aa: SVVWTGSCWETQY; abundance: .; v_gene: TRBV29-1; len: 13; d_gene: TRBD1
CDR3aa: ASSFPGQENIQY; abundance: few; v_gene: TRBV28; len: 12; d_gene: TRBD1